These 27 T cell receptor beta chains were all obtained from the same sample, sequenced in a study of control samples from healthy donors and cancer patients. Profiled with immunoSEQ multiplex PCR; TCRdb holds only in-frame clones, not every one. The sample records 80,000 to 100,000 clones, 80% to 95% being singletons. Sequenced sample: blood. These receptors were collected from a human donor in good health. The donor label of this sample is uncertain.

This chain links TRBV6-5 with TRBJ1-4; 7 positions agree with TRBD1. Germline lookup yields CDR1 MNHEY and CDR2 SVGAGI. J lost 8 bases, V lost 6 bases, and 6 bases had no gene match. The CDR3 spans 13 residues. The DNA of the CDR3 is TGTGCCAGCAGACCGACAGGGTACGAAAAACTGTTTTTT. It yields the protein CASRPTGYEKLFF.

The chain uses TRBV20-1 and TRBJ1-5, with D hard to call. The CDR3 is made up of 13 amino acids. Per germline, CDR1 DFQATT and CDR2 SNEGSKA (reference sequence). With 5 bases removed from V and 7 bases from J, the gap between germline ends came to 15 bases. The CDR3 here is CSARGMGGQPQHF. The CDR3, as DNA: TGCAGTGCTCGTGGGATGGGAGGACAGCCCCAGCATTTT.

The chain links TRBV6-2 or TRBV6-3 to TRBJ1-6; the match to TRBD1 covers 7 bases. V was pared by 5 bases and J by 9 bases, with 10 bases of the junction left unmatched. Germline V CDR1 and CDR2: MNHEY, SVGEGT. The CDR3 is made up of 15 amino acids. This CDR3 reads CASSRPTGMGSPLHF. The CDR3 region has the DNA TGTGCCAGCAGTCGACCGACAGGGATGGGTTCACCCCTCCACTTT.

This rearrangement joins TRBV2 to TRBJ1-5, with 7 bases matching TRBD1. CDR3 size: 14 residues. V lost 6 bases to trimming and J lost 0 bases; unmatched junction nucleotides: 2. The germline CDR1 and CDR2 sequences are SNHLY and FYNNEI. CDR3 sequence: CASRGQLSNQPQHF. DNA for the CDR3: TGTGCCAGCAGGGGACAGCTTAGCAATCAGCCCCAGCATTTT.

The chain combines TRBV18 with TRBJ2-2, with a weak D call TRBD2 (5 bases). V shed 6 bases and J shed 1 base, with 6 bases lying between them. Per germline, CDR1 KGHSH and CDR2 LQKENI. There are 13 residues in the CDR3. The CDR3 DNA is TGTGCCAGCTCCGGGGAGAACACCGGGGAGCTGTTTTTT. This translates into CASSGENTGELFF. The complete variable domain, with remaining parts taken from reference TRBV18 and TRBJ2-2, reads NAGVMQNPRHLVRRRGQEARLRCSPMKGHSHVYWYRQLPEEGLKFMVYLQKENIIDESGMPKERFSAEFPKEGPSILRIQQVVRGDSAAYFCASSGENTGELFFGEGSRLTVL.

V usage is TRBV2 and J usage is TRBJ1-4, with D perhaps matching TRBD1 (5 bases). The CDR3 has 14 residues. Deletions cut 6 bases from V and 7 bases from J, with 15 bases between. Germline V lookup: CDR1 SNHLY, CDR2 FYNNEI. The DNA for the CDR3 is TGTGCCAGCAGAGACAGAACGGGGATTGAAAAACTGTTTTTT. Encoded protein: CASRDRTGIEKLFF.

This clone was found once. The chain is built from TRBV30 and TRBJ1-6; no definite D call. Trimming took 0 bases from V and 0 from J, leaving 6 bases between them. The germline gives CDR1 GTSNPN, CDR2 SVGIG (reference sequence). The CDR3 length is 15 residues. DNA for the CDR3: TGTGCCTGGAGTGTCCAGAGCTCCTATAATTCACCCCTCCACTTT. This gives the protein CAWSVQSSYNSPLHF.

Concerning this clone itself: The sample contains more than one DNA sequence encoding this CDR3. The chain has TRBV18 and TRBJ1-1; D uncertain. The CDR3 runs to 12 residues. Between the trimmed V and J ends, which lost 6 bases and 5 bases, there was a span of 10 bases. Germline assignment: CDR1 KGHSH and CDR2 LQKENI. The CDR3 is CASSPAVTEAFF. Written as DNA, the CDR3 is TGTGCCAGCTCGCCTGCGGTAACTGAAGCTTTCTTT.

The V gene is TRBV29-1, the J gene TRBJ1-2; D call uncertain. The CDR3 is 12 amino acids. Per germline, CDR1 SQVTM and CDR2 ANQGSEA. V lost 3 bases, J lost 2 bases, and 7 bases lay in between. The CDR3 nucleotides are TGCAGCGTTGAGCCGGGAAACTATGGCTACACCTTC. Its translation: CSVEPGNYGYTF.

J is TRBJ2-2 and V is TRBV6-5, with D maybe TRBD2 (5 bases). The ends were cut back, 5 bases at V and 7 bases at J, with 5 bases in the middle. Germline values: CDR1 MNHEY, CDR2 SVGAGI. There are 11 residues in the CDR3. The CDR3 region is CASSSGGELFF. The CDR3 bases are TGTGCCAGCAGTAGCGGCGGGGAGCTGTTTTTT.

The J gene is TRBJ1-5, the V gene TRBV9; D is undetermined. Per the germline V gene, CDR1 is SGDLS and CDR2 is YYNGEE. This CDR3 has 11 residues. V was shortened by 1 base and J by 9 bases, with 5 bases between the two germline ends. The CDR3 DNA sequence: TGTGCCAGCAGCGTAAAGGGGCCCCAGCATTTT. Protein sequence: CASSVKGPQHF.

This sequence joins TRBV10-3 and TRBJ2-1; D ambiguous. Germline V gene sequence: CDR1 ENHRY, CDR2 SYGVKD. This CDR3 region has 15 residues. The V and J ends lost 11 bases and 4 bases respectively, with 21 bases between them. The CDR3 DNA is TGTGCCGCGACCACGGACGGATCACCTTACAATGAGCAGTTCTTC. As protein: CAATTDGSPYNEQFF.

The V gene is TRBV7-8, the J gene TRBJ1-6; no definite D call. This CDR3 spans 15 amino acids. V was cut by 2 bases and J by 3 bases, with 8 bases left in between. Germline CDR1 SGHVS, CDR2 FQNEAQ. CDR3 nucleotide sequence: TGTGCCAGCAGCTTAAACCAAGACTATAATTCACCCCTCCACTTT. As protein: CASSLNQDYNSPLHF.

This sequence joins TRBV7-2 and TRBJ1-4; D remains ambiguous. Germline CDR1 reads SGHTA; CDR2 reads FQGNSA. V gave up 2 bases and J gave up 4 bases, with 8 bases separating them. The CDR3 length is 14 residues. The CDR3 protein is CASSLTWGNEKLFF. CDR3 nucleotides: TGTGCCAGCAGCTTAACGTGGGGTAATGAAAAACTGTTTTTT.

V usage is TRBV11-1 and J usage is TRBJ1-1, with 10 positions matching TRBD1. The germline V gene has CDR1 SGHAT and CDR2 FQDESV (reference sequence). The ends lost 4 bases at V and 3 bases at J; junction bases unmatched: 5. CDR3 size: 15 residues. CDR3 nucleotide sequence: TGTGCCAGCAGCTCTGACAGGGGGCGGGACACTGAAGCTTTCTTT. Its protein product is CASSSDRGRDTEAFF.

The chain uses TRBV13 and TRBJ2-3; possible D gene TRBD1, 5 bases. The V gene's germline CDR1 is PRHDT and CDR2 FYEKMQ (reference sequence). V shed 7 bases and J shed 1 base, with 24 bases lying between them. The CDR3 consists of 18 residues. The CDR3 region is CASTSAFGHQSGTDTQYF. For the CDR3, the DNA is TGTGCCAGCACCTCCGCTTTTGGACACCAGTCTGGCACAGATACGCAGTATTTT.

The genes are TRBV6-5 and TRBJ2-2; D call uncertain. Germline V gene data show CDR1 as MNHEY and CDR2 as SVGAGI. The CDR3 is 14 amino acids. With 6 bases removed from V and 1 base from J, the gap between germline ends came to 9 bases. CDR3 protein: CASRTDGNTGELFF. CDR3 nucleotides: TGTGCCAGCAGAACGGACGGGAACACCGGGGAGCTGTTTTTT.

V usage is TRBV27 and J usage is TRBJ2-2; a possible D gene is TRBD1 (5 bases). Looked up from germline, CDR1 is MNHEY and CDR2 is SMNVEV (reference sequence). The CDR3 sequence is 14 residues long. Trimming removed 5 bases from V and 1 base from J, with 8 bases in between. The CDR3 nucleotides read TGTGCCAGCAGTGTCAGGGTGAACACCGGGGAGCTGTTTTTT. Translation: CASSVRVNTGELFF.

This sequence joins TRBV18 and TRBJ1-2; 11 bases agree with TRBD1. The CDR3 spans 15 residues. With 5 bases clipped from V and 4 bases from J, the junction kept 6 bases outside the gene matches. CDR1 and CDR2 (germline): KGHSH, LQKENI. As DNA, the CDR3 is TGTGCCAGCTCATCCGGACAGGGGGCCGTCTATGGCTACACCTTC. Translation: CASSSGQGAVYGYTF.

V is TRBV19 and J is TRBJ2-1; perhaps TRBD1 as D (6 bases). Germline V gives CDR1 LNHDA, CDR2 SQIVND (reference sequence). This CDR3 region has 16 residues. The V end was cut by 3 bases, the J end by 5 bases, with 17 bases between. Here the CDR3 reads CASSIGMGARDNEQFF. The CDR3 DNA reads TGTGCCAGTAGTATCGGTATGGGGGCTAGGGACAATGAGCAGTTCTTC.

This clone was seen only once. The chain's CDR3 is CASSEVGVNEQFF. The CDR3 bases are TGCGCCAGCAGTGAAGTCGGGGTCAATGAGCAGTTCTTC. V is TRBV10-1 and J is TRBJ2-1; weak D call: TRBD2 (5 bases). The V gene lost 3 bases and the J gene lost 6 bases, with 9 bases spanning the gap. CDR1 WNHNN and CDR2 SYGVQD come from the germline V gene (reference sequence). This CDR3 has 13 amino acids.

J is TRBJ1-2 and V is TRBV14; perhaps TRBD1 as D (6 bases). Looked up from germline, CDR1 is SGHDN and CDR2 is FVKESK. The germline V and J ends were trimmed by 4 bases and 5 bases, with 11 bases remaining between them. The CDR3 is made up of 13 amino acids. CDR3 sequence reads: CASSLQTGYGYTF. Written as DNA, the CDR3 is TGTGCCAGCAGCCTACAGACAGGATATGGCTACACCTTC.

The CDR3 DNA sequence: TGTGCCACCAGTGACAAAAGGTTTAGGGACTACACCGGGGAGCTGTTTTTT. Protein: CATSDKRFRDYTGELFF. V is TRBV24-1 and J is TRBJ2-2, with D possibly being TRBD2 (6 bases). The CDR3 spans 17 residues. Trimming pared 4 bases from V and 3 bases from J, leaving 17 bases between. CDR1 and CDR2 from the germline V gene are KGHDR and SFDVKD.

The chain employs TRBV6-7 and TRBJ2-3, with D unclear. TRBV6-7 is an open reading frame, and its role is uncertain. The CDR3 loop spans 14 amino acids. V lost 0 bases to trimming and J lost 8 bases, with 12 bases between them. This CDR3 reads CASSYSRRPGTQYF. DNA of the CDR3: TGTGCCAGCAGTTACTCCCGTCGACCAGGTACGCAGTATTTT.

This chain connects TRBV6-1 to TRBJ2-1; D gene uncertain. Germline V CDR1 and CDR2: MNHNS, SASEGT. The CDR3 contains 16 residues. With 2 bases removed from V and 0 bases from J, the gap between germline ends came to 11 bases. Here the CDR3 DNA reads TGTGCCAGCAGTGAATCGTTAACGGGCTCCTACAATGAGCAGTTCTTC. This translates into CASSESLTGSYNEQFF.

This chain joins TRBV27 and TRBJ1-5; TRBD1 matches 9 bases. In germline, CDR1 is MNHEY, CDR2 SMNVEV (reference sequence). CDR3 size: 15 residues. The V and J ends lost 6 bases and 5 bases, in that order; junction bases with no gene match: 8. CDR3 sequence (DNA): TGTGCCAGCAGCAGTGGACAGGGGCGGGATCAGCCCCAGCATTTT. This codes for CASSSGQGRDQPQHF.

Concerning this clone: One end of the junction is discordant with germline, which a read error may explain. The V call is TRBV2, the J call TRBJ2-5; perhaps TRBD1 as D (6 bases). The CDR3 runs 12 residues. Germline V gene lookup returns CDR1 SNHLY and CDR2 FYNNEI. The CDR3 is CAGRGFPETQYF. In DNA form, the CDR3 reads TGTGCCGGCAGGGGATTCCCGGAGACCCAGTACTTC.